Listed below are T cell receptor beta chains from one sample, sequenced in a study of blood T cell repertoires in COVID-19. Method: immunoSEQ multiplex PCR; TCRdb's copy keeps in-frame clones and lacks some. The sample includes 80,000 or so clones, around nine tenths of them seen just once. The sequencing sample was made of peripheral blood. The receptor source for this set is a woman aged 55-70 years with acute or convalescent COVID-19. Both conserved end residues are part of each CDR3. The D gene is left open where the match is weak. The size entry is marked missing in some rows and otherwise reads once, few, many or a size class.

size: NA; V: TRBV29-1; D: TRBD1; J: TRBJ1-1; length: 19; CDR3: CSVEGTGGAGFFLVTEAFF; DNA: TGCAGCGTTGAGGGGACAGGGGGCGCGGGTTTTTTTTTGGTCACTGAAGCTTTCTTT
size: NA; V: TRBV28; D: TRBD1; J: TRBJ2-7; length: 14; CDR3: CASSVPTGVGEQYF; DNA: TGTGCCAGCAGCGTCCCGACAGGGGTAGGCGAGCAGTACTTC
size: once; V: TRBV28; D: NA; J: TRBJ2-7; length: 15; CDR3: CASSPPGGLPYEQYF; DNA: TGTGCCAGCAGTCCCCCCGGAGGGCTACCTTACGAGCAGTACTTC
size: NA; V: TRBV2; D: NA; J: TRBJ1-5; length: 14; CDR3: CASSVTRGNQPQHF; DNA: TGTGCCAGCAGTGTAACCCGGGGGAATCAGCCCCAGCATTTT
size: once; V: TRBV7-6; D: TRBD2; J: TRBJ2-2; length: 15; CDR3: CASSRGLAGTGELFF; DNA: TGTGCCAGCAGCAGAGGACTAGCTGGCACCGGGGAGCTGTTTTTT
size: NA; V: TRBV19; D: TRBD2; J: TRBJ2-3; length: 18; CDR3: CASSIGVLAGEGTDTQYF; DNA: TGTGCCAGTAGTATAGGGGTTCTAGCGGGAGAGGGCACAGATACGCAGTATTTT
size: many; V: TRBV28; D: TRBD1; J: TRBJ2-3; length: 15; CDR3: CASSYPGGITDTQYF; DNA: TGTGCCAGCAGCTACCCAGGGGGCATCACAGATACGCAGTATTTT
size: NA; V: TRBV4-2; D: TRBD2; J: TRBJ2-3; length: 15; CDR3: CASSPGLAGIDTQYF; DNA: TGTGCCAGCAGCCCTGGACTAGCGGGGATAGATACGCAGTATTTT
size: NA; V: TRBV18; D: TRBD1; J: TRBJ1-6; length: 16; CDR3: CASSPQPGQGHSPLHF; DNA: TGTGCCAGCTCACCACAACCCGGACAGGGTCACTCACCCCTCCACTTT
size: few; V: TRBV6-2/TRBV6-3; D: NA; J: TRBJ1-1; length: 12; CDR3: CASSYSGQEAFF; DNA: TGTGCCAGCAGTTACTCGGGGCAGGAAGCTTTCTTT
size: once; V: TRBV7-9; D: TRBD1; J: TRBJ2-7; length: 15; CDR3: CASSLGTGARYEQYF; DNA: TGTGCCAGCAGCTTGGGGACAGGGGCGCGTTACGAGCAGTACTTC
size: NA; V: TRBV4-3; D: NA; J: TRBJ2-1; length: 13; CDR3: CASSQDPLPEQFF; DNA: TGCGCCAGCAGCCAAGATCCCCTTCCTGAGCAGTTCTTC
size: NA; V: TRBV27; D: TRBD1; J: TRBJ2-1; length: 14; CDR3: CASRTGTGNNEQFF; DNA: TGTGCCAGCAGGACCGGGACAGGGAACAATGAGCAGTTCTTC
size: once; V: TRBV5-1; D: NA; J: TRBJ1-2; length: 14; CDR3: CASSLAGGGGGYTF; DNA: TGCGCCAGCAGCTTGGCCGGGGGAGGAGGTGGCTACACCTTC
size: NA; V: TRBV18; D: TRBD2; J: TRBJ2-7; length: 14; CDR3: CASSVSGVRYEQYF; DNA: TGTGCCAGCTCAGTTAGCGGGGTTCGCTACGAGCAGTACTTC
size: NA; V: TRBV10-3; D: NA; J: TRBJ1-5; length: 17; CDR3: CATDPILTAYSNQPQHF; DNA: TGTGCCACAGACCCCATATTGACAGCTTATAGCAATCAGCCCCAGCATTTT
size: NA; V: TRBV27; D: NA; J: TRBJ1-4; length: 15; CDR3: CASSSRQGANEKLFF; DNA: TGTGCCAGCAGTTCCAGGCAGGGTGCTAATGAAAAACTGTTTTTT
size: NA; V: TRBV5-1; D: NA; J: TRBJ1-1; length: 14; CDR3: CASSLGREGTEAFF; DNA: TGCGCCAGCAGCTTGGGCAGGGAGGGTACTGAAGCTTTCTTT
size: NA; V: TRBV5-4; D: TRBD2; J: TRBJ2-7; length: 17; CDR3: CASSFQMTSGGTYEQYF; DNA: TGTGCCAGCAGCTTCCAGATGACTAGCGGGGGGACCTACGAGCAGTACTTC
size: NA; V: TRBV30; D: NA; J: TRBJ1-1; length: 15; CDR3: CAWNSGYGANTEAFF; DNA: TGTGCCTGGAATTCAGGGTATGGGGCGAACACTGAAGCTTTCTTT
size: NA; V: TRBV18; D: TRBD1; J: TRBJ2-7; length: 18; CDR3: CASSPLTSGTGASYEQYF; DNA: TGTGCCAGCTCACCGCTAACCTCCGGGACAGGGGCCTCCTACGAGCAGTACTTC
size: NA; V: TRBV19; D: TRBD1; J: TRBJ2-1; length: 15; CDR3: CASSTDRGSYNEQFF; DNA: TGTGCCAGTAGTACGGACAGGGGCTCCTACAATGAGCAGTTCTTC
size: NA; V: TRBV12-3/TRBV12-4; D: NA; J: TRBJ1-1; length: 13; CDR3: CASSLATNTEAFF; DNA: TGTGCCAGCAGTTTAGCGACAAACACTGAAGCTTTCTTT
size: NA; V: TRBV5-1; D: NA; J: TRBJ2-6; length: 17; CDR3: CASSSTAAVSGANVLTF; DNA: TGCGCCAGCAGCTCCACCGCGGCAGTAAGTGGGGCCAACGTCCTGACTTTC
size: NA; V: TRBV11-2; D: TRBD1; J: TRBJ1-2; length: 17; CDR3: CASSPGQGMSNIYGYTF; DNA: TGTGCCAGCAGCCCGGGACAGGGTATGAGTAATATCTATGGCTACACCTTC
size: NA; V: TRBV6-5; D: TRBD1; J: TRBJ2-7; length: 12; CDR3: CASSDRVGEQYF; DNA: TGTGCCAGCAGCGACAGGGTCGGGGAGCAGTACTTC
size: NA; V: TRBV12-3/TRBV12-4; D: NA; J: TRBJ1-2; length: 12; CDR3: CASSGGGYGYTF; DNA: TGTGCCAGCAGTGGGGGAGGTTATGGCTACACCTTC
size: NA; V: TRBV14; D: NA; J: TRBJ2-1; length: 15; CDR3: CASSPIGQGYNEQFF; DNA: TGTGCCAGCAGCCCCATAGGTCAGGGTTACAATGAGCAGTTCTTC
size: NA; V: TRBV7-9; D: NA; J: TRBJ2-3; length: 14; CDR3: CAADVAGVTDTQYF; DNA: TGTGCCGCCGATGTGGCGGGCGTCACAGATACGCAGTATTTT
size: once; V: TRBV6-5; D: TRBD1; J: TRBJ2-1; length: 15; CDR3: CASSPGQGIGSEQFF; DNA: TGTGCCAGCAGTCCGGGACAGGGGATCGGGAGTGAGCAGTTCTTC
size: once; V: TRBV14; D: NA; J: TRBJ1-1; length: 15; CDR3: CASSQHQGENTEAFF; DNA: TGTGCCAGCAGCCAACACCAGGGTGAGAACACTGAAGCTTTCTTT
size: NA; V: TRBV27; D: TRBD2; J: TRBJ2-1; length: 16; CDR3: CASRTRTSGGYNEQFF; DNA: TGTGCCAGCAGAACTCGTACTAGCGGGGGCTACAATGAGCAGTTCTTC
size: NA; V: TRBV7-2; D: TRBD1; J: TRBJ2-3; length: 16; CDR3: CASSLGRTGPTDTQYF; DNA: TGTGCCAGCAGCTTAGGCCGGACAGGGCCAACAGATACGCAGTATTTT
size: NA; V: TRBV6-5; D: NA; J: TRBJ2-7; length: 15; CDR3: CASSRTTGGVYEQYF; DNA: TGTGCCAGCAGTCGGACTACCGGTGGGGTCTACGAGCAGTACTTC
size: NA; V: TRBV28; D: NA; J: TRBJ2-1; length: 13; CDR3: CASRRGGENEQFF; DNA: TGTGCCAGCAGGAGAGGGGGGGAAAATGAGCAGTTCTTC
size: NA; V: TRBV7-2; D: TRBD2; J: TRBJ2-1; length: 15; CDR3: CASSPEGLAQTEQFF; DNA: TGTGCCAGCAGCCCCGAAGGACTAGCGCAAACAGAGCAGTTCTTC
size: NA; V: TRBV6-1; D: TRBD1; J: TRBJ1-1; length: 15; CDR3: CASSEPGQGRTEAFF; DNA: TGTGCCAGCAGTGAACCGGGACAGGGAAGGACTGAAGCTTTCTTT